Listed below are T cell receptor beta chains from one sample, sequenced in a study of technical replicates of blood from a handful of donors. Sequenced by immunoSEQ multiplex PCR; TCRdb stores in-frame clones only, minus some. The repertoire holds 50,000 to 70,000 clones, with 90% to 95% as singletons. Sample: PBMCs. The receptors here all came from a human donor in good health. Some clones in this sample may be carry-over from other donors' samples. Both conserved end residues are part of each CDR3. Fields, in order: CDR3 DNA, CDR3 protein, D gene, clone size, V gene, J gene. D genes are given only for firm matches. Clone sizes are given selectively: once, few, many, or a class where the clone is expanded.

DNA: TGTGCCGTGGCTAGCGGCTACAATGAGCAGTTCTTC
CDR3: CAVASGYNEQFF
D: TRBD2
size: -
V: TRBV6-6
J: TRBJ2-1

DNA: TGTGCCAGCAGTAAAAGACAGTCAGACACTGAAGCTTTCTTT
CDR3: CASSKRQSDTEAFF
D: -
size: once
V: TRBV25-1
J: TRBJ1-1

DNA: TGCGCCAGTCAGGCCTCCGGGACAGATTTGGGGGAGCAGTACTTC
CDR3: CASQASGTDLGEQYF
D: TRBD1
size: -
V: TRBV5-1
J: TRBJ2-7

DNA: TGTGCCAGCAGCCAAAAGTGGGGACTAGCGGTCTACGAGCAGTACTTC
CDR3: CASSQKWGLAVYEQYF
D: TRBD2
size: -
V: TRBV4-2
J: TRBJ2-7

DNA: TGTGCCAGCAGCTTAGCGAGTGCACAGGTTATAGAGACCCAGTACTTC
CDR3: CASSLASAQVIETQYF
D: -
size: -
V: TRBV7-2
J: TRBJ2-5

DNA: TGTGCCAGCAGTGCACTACCTGTAGACGAGCAGTACTTC
CDR3: CASSALPVDEQYF
D: -
size: -
V: TRBV27
J: TRBJ2-7

DNA: TGTGCCAGCAGCTTAGGGGACAGGGGGCTGTACGAGCAGTACTTC
CDR3: CASSLGDRGLYEQYF
D: TRBD1
size: -
V: TRBV7-9
J: TRBJ2-7

DNA: TGTGCCAGCAGCTCCCAGGGTTACGAGCAGTACTTC
CDR3: CASSSQGYEQYF
D: -
size: -
V: TRBV13
J: TRBJ2-7

DNA: TGTGCCAGCAGCGCTACCTCGAGGGGGGAGCAGTACTTC
CDR3: CASSATSRGEQYF
D: -
size: -
V: TRBV7-8
J: TRBJ2-7

DNA: TGTGCCAGCAGTGAAAGGGGCAGGGGGCGGAATTCACCCCTCCACTTT
CDR3: CASSERGRGRNSPLHF
D: TRBD1
size: -
V: TRBV6-1
J: TRBJ1-6

DNA: TGTGCCAGTTCCGCCGCGACTCAACTACGCAATGAGCAGTTCTTC
CDR3: CASSAATQLRNEQFF
D: -
size: -
V: TRBV6-5
J: TRBJ2-1

DNA: TGCAGCGTTGCGTCGACAGGAGCTAAGACCGGGGAGCTGTTTTTT
CDR3: CSVASTGAKTGELFF
D: -
size: -
V: TRBV29-1
J: TRBJ2-2

DNA: TGTGCCAGCACCCCCCGGACAGCAACTAATGAAAAACTGTTTTTT
CDR3: CASTPRTATNEKLFF
D: -
size: -
V: TRBV7-9
J: TRBJ1-4

DNA: TGCGCCAGCAGCGTAGGACAGGGCCCCTCTAATGAAAAACTGTTTTTT
CDR3: CASSVGQGPSNEKLFF
D: TRBD1
size: -
V: TRBV5-1
J: TRBJ1-4

DNA: TGCGCCAGCAGAAACTTGAACACTGAAGCTTTCTTT
CDR3: CASRNLNTEAFF
D: -
size: -
V: TRBV10-2
J: TRBJ1-1

DNA: TGTGCCAGCAGCTTATCAGGGTTTGGTCACACCACCGGGGAGCTGTTTTTT
CDR3: CASSLSGFGHTTGELFF
D: -
size: -
V: TRBV13
J: TRBJ2-2

DNA: TGCGCCAGCAGCCAAGATCGCGGGAGAAGATCATGGTACAATGAGCAGTTCTTC
CDR3: CASSQDRGRRSWYNEQFF
D: TRBD2
size: -
V: TRBV4-3
J: TRBJ2-1

DNA: TGTGCCAGTAGTATGGGACAGTACTACGAGCAGTACTTC
CDR3: CASSMGQYYEQYF
D: TRBD1
size: few
V: TRBV19
J: TRBJ2-7

DNA: TGTGCCAGCAGCTTTGGGCTGATAGGTGAAAAACTGTTTTTT
CDR3: CASSFGLIGEKLFF
D: -
size: -
V: TRBV5-5
J: TRBJ1-4

DNA: TGTGCCAGCAGCGTCACTCAGGGTGCAGGAAACACCATATATTTT
CDR3: CASSVTQGAGNTIYF
D: -
size: -
V: TRBV9
J: TRBJ1-3

DNA: TGTGCCAGCTCACCGACGGGTCAGGGGGCGCTGGGCTACACCTTC
CDR3: CASSPTGQGALGYTF
D: TRBD1
size: -
V: TRBV18
J: TRBJ1-2

DNA: TGCGCCAGCAGCTCAAACCTAGGCAATGAGCAGTTCTTC
CDR3: CASSSNLGNEQFF
D: -
size: -
V: TRBV5-1
J: TRBJ2-1

DNA: TGTGCCAGCAGCTACACAGGGGGGGCGTACGAGCAGTACTTC
CDR3: CASSYTGGAYEQYF
D: -
size: -
V: TRBV7-2
J: TRBJ2-7

DNA: TGCGCCAGCAGTCTCACGGGACAGGGAACCGGGGAGCTGTTTTTT
CDR3: CASSLTGQGTGELFF
D: TRBD1
size: -
V: TRBV5-1
J: TRBJ2-2

DNA: TGTGCCAGCAGTGAATTGACAGGTCCTAATGAAAAACTGTTTTTT
CDR3: CASSELTGPNEKLFF
D: -
size: -
V: TRBV6-1
J: TRBJ1-4

DNA: TGTGCCAGCTGGCGACAGGGGAAAAGCTATGGCTACACCTTC
CDR3: CASWRQGKSYGYTF
D: TRBD1
size: once
V: TRBV6-5
J: TRBJ1-2

DNA: TGTGCCAGCAGCCAAGAAGGGGACTGGGGGGATTGGAGTGGCTACACCTTC
CDR3: CASSQEGDWGDWSGYTF
D: -
size: once
V: TRBV14
J: TRBJ1-2

DNA: TGTGCCAGCCCTCGACCTGGGTCGGGCTATGGCTACACCTTC
CDR3: CASPRPGSGYGYTF
D: -
size: -
V: TRBV7-9
J: TRBJ1-2

DNA: TGTGCCAGCAGCGGGGAGAACACCGGGGAGCTGTTTTTT
CDR3: CASSGENTGELFF
D: -
size: once
V: TRBV2
J: TRBJ2-2

DNA: TGTGCCAGCAGCGCAGGGGACAGAACTAAACTGTTTTTT
CDR3: CASSAGDRTKLFF
D: TRBD1
size: -
V: TRBV5-6
J: TRBJ1-4

DNA: TGTGCCATCAGGACTAGCGGGAATTTGGAGACCCAGTACTTC
CDR3: CAIRTSGNLETQYF
D: TRBD2
size: -
V: TRBV10-3
J: TRBJ2-5

DNA: TGTGCCAGCAGCTTGGCTCTTACCTACGAGCAGTACTTC
CDR3: CASSLALTYEQYF
D: -
size: -
V: TRBV5-5
J: TRBJ2-7

DNA: TGCGCCTGTCGGGGGGCGAACACCGGGGAGCTGTTTTTT
CDR3: CACRGANTGELFF
D: TRBD2
size: few
V: TRBV4-1
J: TRBJ2-2

DNA: TGTGCCAGCAGCCCGCGACAGGGAGGCACCAATCAGCCCCAGCATTTT
CDR3: CASSPRQGGTNQPQHF
D: TRBD1
size: few
V: TRBV16
J: TRBJ1-5

DNA: TGTGCCAGCAGCTTATTTTCAGCGCCCAACCTCAATCAGCCCCAGCATTTT
CDR3: CASSLFSAPNLNQPQHF
D: -
size: -
V: TRBV7-2
J: TRBJ1-5

DNA: TGTGCCAGCAGCGTAGATCCGGGTAGGAACACTGAAGCTTTCTTT
CDR3: CASSVDPGRNTEAFF
D: -
size: -
V: TRBV9
J: TRBJ1-1

DNA: TGTGCCAGCAGCTCACGACTAGGGTTTGAGACCCAGTACTTC
CDR3: CASSSRLGFETQYF
D: -
size: -
V: TRBV13
J: TRBJ2-5